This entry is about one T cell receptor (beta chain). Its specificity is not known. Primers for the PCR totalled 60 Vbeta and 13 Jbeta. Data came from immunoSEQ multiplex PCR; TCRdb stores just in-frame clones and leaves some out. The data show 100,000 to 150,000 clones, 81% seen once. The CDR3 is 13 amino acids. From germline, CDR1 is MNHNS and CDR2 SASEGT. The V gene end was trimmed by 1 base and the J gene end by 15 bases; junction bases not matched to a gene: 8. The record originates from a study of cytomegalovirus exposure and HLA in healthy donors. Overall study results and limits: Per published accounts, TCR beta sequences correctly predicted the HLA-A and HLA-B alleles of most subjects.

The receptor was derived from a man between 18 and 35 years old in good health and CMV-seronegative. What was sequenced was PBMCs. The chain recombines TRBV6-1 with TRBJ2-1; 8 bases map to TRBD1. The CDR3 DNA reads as TGTGCCAGCAGTGAAGGTGGAAGGGACAGGAGGTTCTTC. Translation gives CASSEGGRDRRFF.